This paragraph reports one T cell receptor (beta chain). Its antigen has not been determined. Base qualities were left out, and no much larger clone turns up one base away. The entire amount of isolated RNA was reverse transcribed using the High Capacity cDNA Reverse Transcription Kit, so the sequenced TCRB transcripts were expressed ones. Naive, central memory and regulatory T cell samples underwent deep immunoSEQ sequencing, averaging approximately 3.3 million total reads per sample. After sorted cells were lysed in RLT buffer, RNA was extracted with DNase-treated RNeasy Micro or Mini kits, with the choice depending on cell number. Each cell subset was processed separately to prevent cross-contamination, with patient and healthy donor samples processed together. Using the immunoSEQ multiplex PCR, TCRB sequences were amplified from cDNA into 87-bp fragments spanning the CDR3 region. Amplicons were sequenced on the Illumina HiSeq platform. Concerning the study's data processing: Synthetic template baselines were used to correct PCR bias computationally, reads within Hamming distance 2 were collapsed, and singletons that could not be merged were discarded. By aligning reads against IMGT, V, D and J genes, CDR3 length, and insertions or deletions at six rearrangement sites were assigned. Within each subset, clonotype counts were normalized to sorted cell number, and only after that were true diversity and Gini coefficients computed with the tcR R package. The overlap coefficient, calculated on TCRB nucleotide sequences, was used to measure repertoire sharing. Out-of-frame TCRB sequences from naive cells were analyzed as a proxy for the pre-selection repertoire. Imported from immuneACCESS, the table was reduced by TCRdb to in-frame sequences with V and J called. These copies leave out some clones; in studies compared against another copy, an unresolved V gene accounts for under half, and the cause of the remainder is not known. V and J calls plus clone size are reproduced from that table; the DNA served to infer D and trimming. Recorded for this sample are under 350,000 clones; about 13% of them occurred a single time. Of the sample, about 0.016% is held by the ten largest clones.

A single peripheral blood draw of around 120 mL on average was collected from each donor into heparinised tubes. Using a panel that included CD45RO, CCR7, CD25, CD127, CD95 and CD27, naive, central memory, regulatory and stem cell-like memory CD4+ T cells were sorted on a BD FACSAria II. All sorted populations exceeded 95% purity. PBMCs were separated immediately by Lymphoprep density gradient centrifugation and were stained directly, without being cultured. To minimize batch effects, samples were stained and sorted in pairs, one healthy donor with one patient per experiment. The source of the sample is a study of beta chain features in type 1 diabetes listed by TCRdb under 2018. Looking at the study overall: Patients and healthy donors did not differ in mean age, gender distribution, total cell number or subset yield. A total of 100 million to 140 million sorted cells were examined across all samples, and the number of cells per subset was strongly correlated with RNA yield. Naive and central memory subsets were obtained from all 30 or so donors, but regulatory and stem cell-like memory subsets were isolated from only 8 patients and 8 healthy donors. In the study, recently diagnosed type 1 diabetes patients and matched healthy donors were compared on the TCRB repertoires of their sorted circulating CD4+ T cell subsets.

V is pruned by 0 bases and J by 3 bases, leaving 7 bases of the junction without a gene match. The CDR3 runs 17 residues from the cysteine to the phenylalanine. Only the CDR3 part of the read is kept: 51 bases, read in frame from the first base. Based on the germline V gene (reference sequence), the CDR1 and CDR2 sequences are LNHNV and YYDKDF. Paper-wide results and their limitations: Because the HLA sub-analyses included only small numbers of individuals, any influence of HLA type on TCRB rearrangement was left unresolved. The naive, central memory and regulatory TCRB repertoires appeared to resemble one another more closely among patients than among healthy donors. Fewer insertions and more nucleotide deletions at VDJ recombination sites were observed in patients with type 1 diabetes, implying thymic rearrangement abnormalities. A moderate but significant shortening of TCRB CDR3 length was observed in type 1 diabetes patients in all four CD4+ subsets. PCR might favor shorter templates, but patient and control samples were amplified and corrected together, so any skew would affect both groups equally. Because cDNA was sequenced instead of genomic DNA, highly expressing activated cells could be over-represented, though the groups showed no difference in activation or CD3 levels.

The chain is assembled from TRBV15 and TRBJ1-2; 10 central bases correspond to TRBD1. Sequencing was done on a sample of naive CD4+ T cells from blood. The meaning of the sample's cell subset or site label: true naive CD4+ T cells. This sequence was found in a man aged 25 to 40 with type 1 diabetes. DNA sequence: TGTGCCACCAGCAGAGACACCGGACAGGGGGTACACTATGGCTACACCTTC. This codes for CATSRDTGQGVHYGYTF.